This entry concerns a single T cell receptor (beta chain). The antigen is undetermined. This sample was taken from a study of graft-versus-host responses after intestinal transplantation. On the study more broadly: Among the recipients, all got anti-thymocyte globulin induction and then tacrolimus and steroids for approximately 3 years. Study results and limitations: Early post-transplant declines in HvG were associated with peak levels of circulating GvH clones. Allograft clonal ratios (graft-versus-host to host-versus-graft) were high in patients who had graft-donor T cell macrochimerism. Some GvH clones were seen earlier in gut or blood, suggesting intestinal origin.

The data were produced by immunoSEQ multiplex PCR, yet TCRdb's version contains in-frame clones alone and is incomplete. The top ten hold 1% to 1.3% of the sample, which has tens of thousands of clones, around four fifths seen once. The CDR3 spans 17 residues. V was pared by 5 bases and J by 0 bases, with 17 bases between. The germline V gene encodes CDR1 SGHAT and CDR2 FQNNGV. This TCR derives from a human patient who received an intestinal transplant, so some T cells may come from the graft donor. V is TRBV11-2 and J is TRBJ1-3; perhaps TRBD1 as D (5 bases). Sequences were derived from PBMCs, sampled roughly 29 days after intestinal transplant. CDR3 coding DNA: TGTGCCAGCAGCCGAGAACTGACAGCCTCCTCTGGAAACACCATATATTTT. This gives the protein CASSRELTASSGNTIYF.